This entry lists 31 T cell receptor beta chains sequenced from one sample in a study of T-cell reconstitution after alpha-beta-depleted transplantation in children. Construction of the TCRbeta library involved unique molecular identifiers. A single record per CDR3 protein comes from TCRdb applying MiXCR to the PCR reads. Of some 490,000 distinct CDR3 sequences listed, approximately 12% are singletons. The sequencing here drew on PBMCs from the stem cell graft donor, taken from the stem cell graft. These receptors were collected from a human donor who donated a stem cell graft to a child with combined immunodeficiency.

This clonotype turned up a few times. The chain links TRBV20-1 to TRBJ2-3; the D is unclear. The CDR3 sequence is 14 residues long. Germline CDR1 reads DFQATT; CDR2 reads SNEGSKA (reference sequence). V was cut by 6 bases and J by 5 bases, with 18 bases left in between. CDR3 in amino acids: CSAERSAPGDTQYF. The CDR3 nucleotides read TGCAGTGCCGAAAGGTCTGCCCCTGGAGATACGCAGTATTTT.

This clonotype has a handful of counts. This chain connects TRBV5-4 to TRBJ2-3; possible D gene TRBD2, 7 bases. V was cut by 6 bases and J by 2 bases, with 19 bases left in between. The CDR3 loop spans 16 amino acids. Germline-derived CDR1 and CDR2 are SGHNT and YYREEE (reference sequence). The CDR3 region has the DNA TGTGCCAGCAAAATGGGCGGGGGCCGATACACAGATACGCAGTATTTT. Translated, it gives CASKMGGGRYTDTQYF.

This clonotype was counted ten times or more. The CDR3 bases are TGTGCCACCAGCAGAGATAGGGGATGGCAAGAGACCCAGTACTTC. Translation: CATSRDRGWQETQYF. The genes are TRBV15 and TRBJ2-5, with D perhaps TRBD1 (5 bases). The CDR3 runs 15 residues. Germline values: CDR1 LNHNV, CDR2 YYDKDF (reference sequence). The V gene lost 0 bases and the J gene lost 2 bases, with 10 bases spanning the gap. The full variable domain, completed using reference TRBV15 and TRBJ2-5, is DAMVIQNPRYQVTQFGKPVTLSCSQTLNHNVMYWYQQKSSQAPKLLFHYYDKDFNNEADTPDNFQSRRPNTSFCFLDIRSPGLGDTAMYLCATSRDRGWQETQYFGPGTRLLVL.

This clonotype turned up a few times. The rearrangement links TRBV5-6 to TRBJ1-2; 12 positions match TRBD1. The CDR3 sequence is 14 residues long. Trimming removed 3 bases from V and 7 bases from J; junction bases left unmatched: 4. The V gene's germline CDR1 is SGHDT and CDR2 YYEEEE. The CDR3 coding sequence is TGTGCCAGCAGCTGGGGACAGGGGGCGCGTGGCTACACCTTC. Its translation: CASSWGQGARGYTF.

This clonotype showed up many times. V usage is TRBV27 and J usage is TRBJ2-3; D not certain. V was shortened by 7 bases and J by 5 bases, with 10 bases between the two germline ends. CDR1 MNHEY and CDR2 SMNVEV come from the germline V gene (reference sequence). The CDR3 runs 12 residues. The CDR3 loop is CASMAGGDTQYF. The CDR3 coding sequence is TGTGCCAGCATGGCCGGCGGAGATACGCAGTATTTT.

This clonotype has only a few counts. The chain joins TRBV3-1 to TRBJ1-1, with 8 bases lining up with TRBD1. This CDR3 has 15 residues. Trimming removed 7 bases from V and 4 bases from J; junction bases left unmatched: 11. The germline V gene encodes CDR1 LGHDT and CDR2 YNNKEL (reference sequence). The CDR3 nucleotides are TGTGCCAGCACCAGGAAAGGACAGGGAGGCACTGAAGCTTTCTTT. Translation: CASTRKGQGGTEAFF.

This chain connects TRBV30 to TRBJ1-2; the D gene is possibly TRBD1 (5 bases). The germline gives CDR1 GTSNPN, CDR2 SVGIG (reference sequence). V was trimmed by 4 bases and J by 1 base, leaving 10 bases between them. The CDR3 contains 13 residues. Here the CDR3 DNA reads TGTGCCTGGACAGGGCGAAGTAACTATGGCTACACCTTC. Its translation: CAWTGRSNYGYTF.

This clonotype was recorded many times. CDR3 in DNA: TGTGCCAGCAGCACATCAGTTTGGGACACCTCAAGAAGGGAGCAGTACTTC. This codes for CASSTSVWDTSRREQYF. The V call is TRBV4-2, the J call TRBJ2-7; the D gene is possibly TRBD1 (6 bases). V gave up 5 bases and J gave up 7 bases, with 27 bases separating them. The V gene's germline CDR1 is LGHNA and CDR2 YNFKEQ. The CDR3 sequence is 17 residues long.

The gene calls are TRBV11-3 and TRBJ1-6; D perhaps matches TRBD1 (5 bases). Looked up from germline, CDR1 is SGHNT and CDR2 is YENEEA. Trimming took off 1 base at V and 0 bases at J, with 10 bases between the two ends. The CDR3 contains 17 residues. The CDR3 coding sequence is TGTGCCAGCAGCTTAGGAGACAGCCGCTCCTATAATTCACCCCTCCACTTT. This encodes CASSLGDSRSYNSPLHF.

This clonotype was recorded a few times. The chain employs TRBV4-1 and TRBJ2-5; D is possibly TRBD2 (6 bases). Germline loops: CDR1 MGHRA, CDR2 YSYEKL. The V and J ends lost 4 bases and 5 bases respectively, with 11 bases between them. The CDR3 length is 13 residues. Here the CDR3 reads CASSRDLGETQYF. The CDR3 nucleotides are TGCGCCAGCAGCCGGGACTTGGGGGAGACCCAGTACTTC.

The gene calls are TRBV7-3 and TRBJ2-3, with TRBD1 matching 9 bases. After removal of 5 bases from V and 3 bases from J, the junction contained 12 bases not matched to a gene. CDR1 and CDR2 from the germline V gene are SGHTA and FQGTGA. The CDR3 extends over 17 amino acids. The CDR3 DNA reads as TGTGCCAGCAGCACCGTAGGACAGGGGTGGAGAACAGATACGCAGTATTTT. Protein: CASSTVGQGWRTDTQYF.

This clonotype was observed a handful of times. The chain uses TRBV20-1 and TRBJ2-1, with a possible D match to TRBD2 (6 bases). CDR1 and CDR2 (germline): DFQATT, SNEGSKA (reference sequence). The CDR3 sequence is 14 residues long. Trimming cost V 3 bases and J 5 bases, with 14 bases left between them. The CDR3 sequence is CSARGEVEDNEQFF. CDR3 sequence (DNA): TGCAGTGCTAGGGGGGAGGTGGAGGACAATGAGCAGTTCTTC.

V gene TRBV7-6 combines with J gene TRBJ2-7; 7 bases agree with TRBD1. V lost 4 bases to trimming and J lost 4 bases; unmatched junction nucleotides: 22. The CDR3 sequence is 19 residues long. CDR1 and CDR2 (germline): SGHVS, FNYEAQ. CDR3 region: CASSSGLRLRGGRTYEQYF. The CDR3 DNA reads TGTGCCAGCAGCTCTGGCTTACGACTAAGAGGGGGCAGAACTTACGAGCAGTACTTC. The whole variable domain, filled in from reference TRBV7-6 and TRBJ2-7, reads GAGVSQSPRYKVTKRGQDVALRCDPISGHVSLYWYRQALGQGPEFLTYFNYEAQQDKSGLPNDRFSAERPEGSISTLTIQRTEQRDSAMYRCASSSGLRLRGGRTYEQYFGPGTRLTVT.

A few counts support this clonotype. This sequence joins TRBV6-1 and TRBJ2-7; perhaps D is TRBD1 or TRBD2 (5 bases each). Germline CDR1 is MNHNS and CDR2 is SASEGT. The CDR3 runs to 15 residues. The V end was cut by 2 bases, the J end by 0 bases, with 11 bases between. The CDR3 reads CASSEIGGSSYEQYF. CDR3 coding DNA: TGTGCCAGCAGTGAAATTGGGGGTTCCTCCTACGAGCAGTACTTC.

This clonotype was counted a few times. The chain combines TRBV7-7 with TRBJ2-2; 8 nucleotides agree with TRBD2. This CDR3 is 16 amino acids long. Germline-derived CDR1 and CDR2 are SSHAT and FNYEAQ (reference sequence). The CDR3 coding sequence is TGTGCTACCGGACGGACGACTAGCGCCAGCGCCGGGGAGCTGTTTTTT. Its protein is CATGRTTSASAGELFF. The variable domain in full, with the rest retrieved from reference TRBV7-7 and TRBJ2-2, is GAGVSQSPRYKVTKRGQDVTLRCDPISSHATLYWYQQALGQGPEFLTYFNYEAQPDKSGLPSDRFSAERPEGSISTLTIQRTEQRDSAMYRCATGRTTSASAGELFFGEGSRLTVL.

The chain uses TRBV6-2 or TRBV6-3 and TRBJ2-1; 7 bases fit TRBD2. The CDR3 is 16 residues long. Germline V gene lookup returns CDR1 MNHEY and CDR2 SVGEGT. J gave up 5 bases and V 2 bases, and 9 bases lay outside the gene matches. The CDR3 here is CASSYHPGGIDNEQFF. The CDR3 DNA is TGTGCCAGCAGTTACCACCCGGGAGGAATTGACAATGAGCAGTTCTTC.

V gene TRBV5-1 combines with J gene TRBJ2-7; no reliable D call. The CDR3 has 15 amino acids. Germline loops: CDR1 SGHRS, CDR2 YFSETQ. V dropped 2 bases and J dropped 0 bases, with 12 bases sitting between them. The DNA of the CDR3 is TGCGCCAGCAGCTTTCGACTGGGTTTCTCCTACGAGCAGTACTTC. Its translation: CASSFRLGFSYEQYF.

The CDR3 is CASSFGGLDTEAFF. The CDR3 bases are TGTGCCAGCAGTTTTGGGGGCTTGGACACTGAAGCTTTCTTT. This chain joins TRBV12-3 or TRBV12-4 and TRBJ1-1, with D perhaps matching TRBD1 (6 bases). The CDR3 loop spans 14 amino acids. The V and J ends lost 3 bases and 3 bases respectively, with 11 bases between them.

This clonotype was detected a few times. The CDR3 DNA reads as TGTGCCAGCAGCGTAGACGGCAGGGGGTTTAATCAGCCCCAGCATTTT. This codes for CASSVDGRGFNQPQHF. V usage is TRBV9 and J usage is TRBJ1-5; 7 bases fit TRBD1. This CDR3 region has 16 residues. Trimming took 0 bases from V and 4 from J; bases not matched to a gene: 7. Germline V gene data show CDR1 as SGDLS and CDR2 as YYNGEE.

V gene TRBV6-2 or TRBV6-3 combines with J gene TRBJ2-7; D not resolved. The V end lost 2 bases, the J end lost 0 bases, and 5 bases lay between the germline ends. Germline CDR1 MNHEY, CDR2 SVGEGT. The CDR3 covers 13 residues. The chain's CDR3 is CASSYHLSYEQYF. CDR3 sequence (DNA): TGTGCCAGCAGTTACCACCTCTCCTACGAGCAGTACTTC.

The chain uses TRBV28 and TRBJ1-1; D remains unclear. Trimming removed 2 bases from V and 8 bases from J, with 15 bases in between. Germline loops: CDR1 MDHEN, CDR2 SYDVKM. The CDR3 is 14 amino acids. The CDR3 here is CASSLGQPTSEAFF. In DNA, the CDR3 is TGTGCCAGCAGTTTAGGGCAGCCGACGTCGGAAGCTTTCTTT.

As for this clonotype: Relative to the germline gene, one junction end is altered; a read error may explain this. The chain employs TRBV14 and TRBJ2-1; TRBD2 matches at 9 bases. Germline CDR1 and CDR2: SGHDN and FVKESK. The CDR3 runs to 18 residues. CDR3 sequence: CASRQGQGWTSAYNEQFF. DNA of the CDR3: TGTGCCAGCAGACAAGGGCAGGGGTGGACTAGCGCCTACAATGAGCAGTTCTTC.

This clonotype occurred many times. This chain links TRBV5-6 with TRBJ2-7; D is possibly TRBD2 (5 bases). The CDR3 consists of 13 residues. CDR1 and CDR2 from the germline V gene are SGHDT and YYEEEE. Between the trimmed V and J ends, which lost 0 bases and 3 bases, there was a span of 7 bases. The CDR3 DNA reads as TGTGCCAGCAGCTTGGCGGGGTACTACGAGCAGTACTTC. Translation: CASSLAGYYEQYF.

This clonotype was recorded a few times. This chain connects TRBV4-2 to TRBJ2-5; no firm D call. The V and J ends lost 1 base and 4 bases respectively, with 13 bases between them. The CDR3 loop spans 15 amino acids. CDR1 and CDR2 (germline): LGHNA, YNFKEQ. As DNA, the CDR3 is TGTGCCAGCAGCCAAGGATGGGGTGCAGGAGAGACCCAGTACTTC. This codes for CASSQGWGAGETQYF.

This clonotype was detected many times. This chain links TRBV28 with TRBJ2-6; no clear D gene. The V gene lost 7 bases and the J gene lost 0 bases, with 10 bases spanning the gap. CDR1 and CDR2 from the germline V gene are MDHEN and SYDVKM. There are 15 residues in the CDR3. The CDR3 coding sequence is TGTGCCAGCAAAACGGCAGCCTCTGGGGCCAACGTCCTGACTTTC. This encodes CASKTAASGANVLTF.

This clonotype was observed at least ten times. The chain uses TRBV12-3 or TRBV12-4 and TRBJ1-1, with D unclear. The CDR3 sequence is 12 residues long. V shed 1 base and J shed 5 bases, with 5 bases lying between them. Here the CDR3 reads CASSLGRTEAFF. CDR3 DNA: TGTGCCAGCAGTTTAGGACGAACTGAAGCTTTCTTT.

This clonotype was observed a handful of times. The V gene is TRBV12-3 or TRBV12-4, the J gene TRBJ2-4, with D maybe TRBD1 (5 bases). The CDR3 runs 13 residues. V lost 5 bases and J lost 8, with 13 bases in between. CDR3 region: CASSLQGQDIQYF. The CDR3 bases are TGTGCCAGCAGTCTTCAGGGCCAGGACATTCAGTACTTC.

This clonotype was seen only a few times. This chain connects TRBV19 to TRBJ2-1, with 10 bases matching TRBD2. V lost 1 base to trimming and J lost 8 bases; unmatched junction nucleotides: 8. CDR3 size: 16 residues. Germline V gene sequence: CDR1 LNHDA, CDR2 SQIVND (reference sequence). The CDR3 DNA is TGTGCCAGTAGTATAGTGGGACTAGCGTCGGTGCATGAGCAGTTCTTC. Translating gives CASSIVGLASVHEQFF.

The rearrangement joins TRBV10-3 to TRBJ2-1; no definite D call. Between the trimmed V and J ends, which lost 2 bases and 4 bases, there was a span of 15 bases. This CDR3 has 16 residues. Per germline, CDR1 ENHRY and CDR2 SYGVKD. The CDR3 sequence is CAISEKKFPAYNEQFF. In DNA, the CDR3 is TGTGCCATCAGTGAGAAGAAATTCCCGGCTTACAATGAGCAGTTCTTC.

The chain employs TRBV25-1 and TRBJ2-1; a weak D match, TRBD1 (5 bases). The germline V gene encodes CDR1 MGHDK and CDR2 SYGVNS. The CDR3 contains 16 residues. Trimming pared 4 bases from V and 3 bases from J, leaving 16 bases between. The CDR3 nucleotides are TGTGCCAGCAGTGGGCCAGGGAAAAGGGTCTACAATGAGCAGTTCTTC. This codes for CASSGPGKRVYNEQFF.

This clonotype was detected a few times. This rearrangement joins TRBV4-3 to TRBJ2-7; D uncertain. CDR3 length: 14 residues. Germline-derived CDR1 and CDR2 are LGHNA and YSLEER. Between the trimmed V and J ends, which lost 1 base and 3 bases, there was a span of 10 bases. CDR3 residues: CASSQGFGVYEQYF. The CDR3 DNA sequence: TGCGCCAGCAGCCAAGGGTTTGGGGTCTACGAGCAGTACTTC.